What follows are 17 T cell receptor beta chains derived from one specimen sequenced in a study of CD8+CD57+ T cells in acquired aplastic anemia. The use of genomic DNA as template underpinned the TCR beta VDJ and CDR3 profiling. TCRdb used MiXCR to reprocess the reads, holding one entry per CDR3 protein. The table lists about 220,000 distinct CDR3 sequences, approximately 35% of them singletons. The sample taken for sequencing was sorted CD4+, CD8+, or CD8+CD57+ T cells (not recorded which) from PBMCs. Receptors originate from a human donor in good health, serving as a control.

CDR3 sequence: CASSQLAGGGADTQYF. DNA for the CDR3: TGCGCCAGCAGCCAACTCGCGGGGGGAGGAGCAGATACGCAGTATTTT. The gene calls are TRBV5-1 and TRBJ2-3; the match to TRBD2 covers 8 bases. The CDR3 covers 16 residues. From germline, CDR1 is SGHRS and CDR2 YFSETQ. Trimming took 4 bases from V and 4 from J; bases not matched to a gene: 11.

The V gene is TRBV19, the J gene TRBJ2-5; TRBD1 matches 8 bases. V dropped 6 bases and J dropped 1; count of bases not matched to a gene: 4. Germline CDR1 and CDR2: LNHDA and SQIVND (reference sequence). The CDR3 spans 14 residues. CDR3 in DNA: TGTGCCAGTAGGAAAACAGGGGGCCAAGAGACCCAGTACTTC. Encoded protein: CASRKTGGQETQYF.

The chain couples TRBV24-1 to TRBJ1-2; possibly TRBD1 for D (6 bases). This CDR3 is built from 15 residues. Trimming pared 4 bases from V and 3 bases from J, leaving 14 bases between. Germline CDR1 reads KGHDR; CDR2 reads SFDVKD. The CDR3 sequence: CATSDSRDTDYGYTF. The DNA for the CDR3 is TGTGCCACCAGTGACAGCCGGGACACCGACTATGGCTACACCTTC.

As to this clonotype: A much larger clone is a single base away; this may be a read error. The gene calls are TRBV25-1 and TRBJ1-4, with D tentatively TRBD1 (5 bases). Per germline, CDR1 MGHDK and CDR2 SYGVNS. This CDR3 is 15 amino acids long. The DNA of the CDR3 is TGTGCCAGCAGGACAGACGGCTCAACTAATGAACAACTGTTTTTT. It specifies CASRTDGSTNEQLFF.

V gene TRBV24-1 combines with J gene TRBJ1-2; D is perhaps TRBD1 (6 bases). The CDR3 runs 13 residues. The germline V gene encodes CDR1 KGHDR and CDR2 SFDVKD. Deletions cut 5 bases from V and 5 bases from J, with 11 bases between. This CDR3 is CATSGTGRYGYTF. CDR3 nucleotides: TGTGCCACCAGTGGAACAGGGAGGTATGGCTACACCTTC.

This clonotype was seen at least ten times. The chain joins TRBV19 to TRBJ2-2; no clear D. Germline V gene sequence: CDR1 LNHDA, CDR2 SQIVND (reference sequence). The ends were cut back, 6 bases at V and 6 bases at J, with 2 bases in the middle. This CDR3 is 10 amino acids long. In nucleotides, the CDR3 is TGTGCCAGTAGCGCCGGGGAGCTGTTTTTT. The encoded protein is CASSAGELFF.

This clonotype was observed a few times. The J gene is TRBJ2-5, the V gene TRBV18; D call uncertain. CDR3 length equals 14 residues. V lost 3 bases and J lost 2, with 10 bases in between. Germline values: CDR1 KGHSH, CDR2 LQKENI. The CDR3 region is CASSPRTEQETQYF. CDR3 in DNA: TGTGCCAGCTCACCCCGGACGGAACAAGAGACCCAGTACTTC.

This clonotype occurred many times. This chain joins TRBV19 and TRBJ2-4; possible D gene TRBD2, 5 bases. Per the germline V gene, CDR1 is LNHDA and CDR2 is SQIVND (reference sequence). The CDR3 covers 13 residues. The V end was cut by 6 bases, the J end by 13 bases, with 19 bases between. This CDR3 is CASSPEPSRVQYF. As DNA, the CDR3 is TGTGCCAGTAGCCCTGAGCCCTCGCGGGTCCAGTACTTC.

This clonotype has at least ten counts. The J gene is TRBJ1-2, the V gene TRBV4-1; D is unresolved. V lost 4 bases and J 6 bases, leaving 15 bases between the germline ends. The germline gives CDR1 MGHRA, CDR2 YSYEKL. The CDR3 has 14 residues. The CDR3 here is CASSRPDIMDGYTF. CDR3 in DNA: TGCGCCAGCAGCCGCCCTGACATTATGGATGGCTACACCTTC.

Note on this clonotype: This sequence may be a read error, since a much larger clone differs from it by one base. This chain links TRBV7-8 with TRBJ2-7, with 9 bases lining up with TRBD2. The CDR3 length is 15 residues. In germline, CDR1 is SGHVS, CDR2 FQNEAQ. The CDR3 DNA reads as TGTGCCTGCAGCTCATTAGCGGGGGTGGGGTACGAGCAGTACTTC. This translates into CACSSLAGVGYEQYF.

This clonotype was found many times. This chain uses TRBV2 with TRBJ2-5; perhaps TRBD1 as D (6 bases). Trimming left V 9 bases short and J 3 bases short, with 17 bases between. The CDR3 has 14 amino acids. CDR1 is SNHLY and CDR2 is FYNNEI in the germline V gene. CDR3 sequence reads: CASTQTGRKETQYF. In DNA form, the CDR3 reads TGTGCCAGTACTCAGACAGGTAGAAAAGAGACCCAGTACTTC.

This clonotype was recorded many times. J is TRBJ1-1 and V is TRBV20-1; D is uncertain. V was clipped by 0 bases and J by 4 bases, with 9 bases between them. Germline values: CDR1 DFQATT, CDR2 SNEGSKA (reference sequence). The CDR3 is 13 amino acids. The CDR3 region has the DNA TGCAGTGCTAGAGATCCGAGGGCCACTGAAGCTTTCTTT. Amino acids: CSARDPRATEAFF.

This clonotype was seen a handful of times. This sequence joins TRBV3-1 and TRBJ1-1; TRBD1 aligns across 7 bases. This CDR3 has 14 amino acids. V shed 6 bases and J 5 bases; nucleotides not matched to a gene: 9. Per the germline V gene, CDR1 is LGHDT and CDR2 is YNNKEL (reference sequence). In nucleotides, the CDR3 is TGTGCCAGCAGACCGACAGGGTATCTAACTGAAGCTTTCTTT. Translated, it gives CASRPTGYLTEAFF.

The table lists this clonotype with a few counts. The chain recombines TRBV12-3 or TRBV12-4 with TRBJ1-4, with 8 bases identical to TRBD1. The V segment lost 4 bases and the J segment 7 bases; nucleotides outside the gene matches: 5. This CDR3 has 14 residues. This chain's CDR3 is CASSSRGRTEKLFF. CDR3 nucleotide sequence: TGTGCCAGCAGTTCCAGGGGGCGGACTGAAAAACTGTTTTTT.

The rearrangement joins TRBV27 to TRBJ1-1; no reliable D call. The CDR3 has 13 amino acids. CDR1 is MNHEY and CDR2 is SMNVEV in the germline V gene (reference sequence). Trimming pared 5 bases from V and 0 bases from J, leaving 7 bases between. As DNA, the CDR3 is TGTGCCAGCAGTAACGGCCTGAACACTGAAGCTTTCTTT. Amino acids: CASSNGLNTEAFF.

With respect to this clonotype: This may be a read error, as it is one base from a much larger clone. The chain recombines TRBV20-1 with TRBJ2-1; D remains ambiguous. Germline V CDR1 and CDR2: DFQATT, SNEGSKA (reference sequence). The CDR3 length is 15 residues. The CDR3 is CSARGIGSTYNERFF. In nucleotides, the CDR3 is TGCAGTGCTAGGGGAATCGGCAGCACCTACAATGAGCGGTTCTTC.

The rearrangement joins TRBV10-2 to TRBJ1-2; 7 positions agree with TRBD1. From germline, CDR1 is WSHSY and CDR2 SAAADI. This CDR3 comprises 14 residues. The junction had 6 bases not matched to a gene; V was cut back by 3 bases and J by 5 bases. The DNA for the CDR3 is TGCGCCAGCAGTGAAAACAGGGGTGGATATGGCTACACCTTC. Translated, it gives CASSENRGGYGYTF.